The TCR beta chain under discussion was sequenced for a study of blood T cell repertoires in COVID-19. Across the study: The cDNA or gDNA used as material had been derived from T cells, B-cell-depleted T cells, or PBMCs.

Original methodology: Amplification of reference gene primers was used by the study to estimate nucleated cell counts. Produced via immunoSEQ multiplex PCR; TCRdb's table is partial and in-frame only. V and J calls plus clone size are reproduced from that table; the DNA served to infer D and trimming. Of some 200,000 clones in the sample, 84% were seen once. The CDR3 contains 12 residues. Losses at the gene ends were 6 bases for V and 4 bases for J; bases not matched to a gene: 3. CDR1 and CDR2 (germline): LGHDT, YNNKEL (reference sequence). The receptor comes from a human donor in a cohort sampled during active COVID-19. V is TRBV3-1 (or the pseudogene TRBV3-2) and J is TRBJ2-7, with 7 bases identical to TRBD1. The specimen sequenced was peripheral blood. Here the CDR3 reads CASSNRGYEQYF. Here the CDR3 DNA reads TGTGCCAGCAGTAACAGGGGTTACGAGCAGTACTTC.